Listed below are T cell receptor beta chains from one sample, sequenced in a study of cytomegalovirus exposure and HLA in healthy donors. The method was immunoSEQ multiplex PCR; TCRdb's version includes in-frame clones alone and lacks a portion of them. This sample has some 240,000 clones, with about 90% found just once. The sample was PBMCs. The receptors were gathered from a girl aged 2 to 10 in good health and CMV-seronegative. Both conserved end residues are part of each CDR3. A D gene is named only where the DNA matches it firmly. Size is omitted from some rows. Given values are once, few, many or a class for expanded clones.

V	D	J	size	CDR3	DNA
TRBV18	TRBD1	TRBJ2-7	once	CASSPGQGESHEQYF	TGTGCCAGCTCACCCGGACAGGGTGAATCCCACGAGCAGTACTTC
TRBV6-1	-	TRBJ2-4	-	CASSVRLLMGGRDNIQYF	TGTGCCAGCAGTGTCAGGCTACTGATGGGGGGGCGGGATAACATTCAGTACTTC
TRBV5-1	TRBD1	TRBJ2-1	-	CASSLVAGGPSYNEQFF	TGCGCCAGCAGCTTGGTGGCAGGGGGCCCATCCTACAATGAGCAGTTCTTC
TRBV5-4	TRBD2	TRBJ2-2	-	CASSLAPGLAGVTGELFF	TGTGCCAGCAGCTTGGCCCCAGGACTAGCGGGAGTCACCGGGGAGCTGTTTTTT
TRBV5-6	-	TRBJ2-3	-	CASSLEDGVFTDTQYF	TGTGCCAGCAGCTTGGAAGACGGGGTTTTTACAGATACGCAGTATTTT
TRBV13	-	TRBJ2-3	-	CASNSRADTQYF	TGTGCCAGCAACTCTCGTGCAGATACGCAGTATTTT
TRBV18	TRBD1	TRBJ2-7	-	CASSPSETGTYEQYF	TGTGCCAGCTCACCATCCGAGACAGGGACCTACGAGCAGTACTTC
TRBV4-1	TRBD2	TRBJ2-1	-	CASSQEGLALNNEQFF	TGCGCCAGCAGCCAAGAGGGACTAGCGCTAAACAATGAGCAGTTCTTC
TRBV5-4	TRBD1	TRBJ2-3	-	CASSRDRGFPTDTQYF	TGTGCCAGCAGCAGGGACAGGGGATTCCCCACAGATACGCAGTATTTT
TRBV5-1	TRBD1	TRBJ2-5	-	CASSHHGTGIQETQYF	TGCGCCAGCAGCCACCATGGGACAGGGATCCAAGAGACCCAGTACTTC
TRBV28	TRBD1	TRBJ1-1	-	CASSETGENTEAFF	TGTGCCAGCAGTGAAACAGGGGAAAACACTGAAGCTTTCTTT
TRBV6-5	-	TRBJ2-1	-	CASSYRPERGEQFF	TGTGCCAGCAGTTACCGTCCGGAAAGGGGGGAGCAGTTCTTC
TRBV14	-	TRBJ2-7	-	CASSPPRTRASLLTEQYF	TGTGCCAGCAGCCCACCACGGACAAGGGCGTCTCTACTGACCGAGCAGTACTTC
TRBV11-1	TRBD2	TRBJ2-7	-	CASSFNSGRYEQYF	TGTGCCAGCAGCTTCAATAGCGGGAGGTACGAGCAGTACTTC
TRBV7-7	-	TRBJ2-5	-	CASSLSPDQETQYF	TGTGCCAGCAGCTTATCACCAGACCAAGAGACCCAGTACTTC
TRBV25-1	-	TRBJ2-1	-	CASTGTKDIFNEQFF	TGTGCCAGCACCGGAACCAAGGACATTTTCAATGAGCAGTTCTTC
TRBV9	-	TRBJ2-6	-	CASLRQAVSGANVLTF	TGTGCCAGCTTAAGACAGGCAGTATCTGGGGCCAACGTCCTGACTTTC
TRBV7-8	TRBD2	TRBJ2-1	-	CASSLPSGGTYNEQFF	TGTGCCAGCAGCTTACCTAGCGGGGGAACCTACAATGAGCAGTTCTTC
TRBV27	-	TRBJ1-5	-	CASSPWGGNQPQHF	TGTGCCAGCAGTCCATGGGGGGGCAATCAGCCCCAGCATTTT
TRBV29-1	TRBD1	TRBJ2-5	-	CSVDRAQETQYF	TGCAGCGTGGACAGGGCCCAAGAGACCCAGTACTTC
TRBV18	TRBD1	TRBJ2-7	-	CASSPPYPGTGGEEQYF	TGTGCCAGCTCACCGCCCTATCCCGGGACAGGGGGAGAAGAGCAGTACTTC
TRBV2	TRBD2	TRBJ2-1	-	CASSGASGRAGVLNEQFF	TGTGCCAGCAGTGGTGCTAGCGGGAGGGCCGGGGTTTTAAATGAGCAGTTCTTC
TRBV7-2	-	TRBJ1-2	-	CASSLGPTNYGYTF	TGTGCCAGCAGCTTAGGCCCGACAAACTATGGCTACACCTTC
TRBV7-2	TRBD2	TRBJ2-3	-	CASSLAKGRVFGGTSTDTQYF	TGTGCCAGCAGCTTAGCAAAGGGGAGGGTGTTCGGGGGTACTAGCACAGATACGCAGTATTTT
TRBV25-1	-	TRBJ2-1	-	CASSEIGGVYNEQFF	TGTGCCAGCAGTGAAATAGGGGGAGTTTACAATGAGCAGTTCTTC
TRBV7-9	-	TRBJ1-1	-	CASSSQANTEAFF	TGTGCCAGCAGCTCACAGGCGAACACTGAAGCTTTCTTT
TRBV7-9	TRBD2	TRBJ2-3	-	CASSLSSGGPYTDTQYF	TGTGCCAGCAGCTTATCCAGCGGGGGCCCCTACACAGATACGCAGTATTTT
TRBV6-1	TRBD2	TRBJ2-4	-	CASSEPGLAVAKNIRYF	TGTGCCAGCAGTGAACCGGGACTAGCGGTAGCCAAAAACATTCGGTACTTC
TRBV11-2	-	TRBJ2-5	-	CASSSQGLGETQYF	TGTGCCAGCAGCTCACAGGGTCTTGGAGAGACCCAGTACTTC
TRBV21-1	-	TRBJ2-2	-	CASSRGRNIGELFF	TGTGCCAGCAGCAGGGGCAGGAACATCGGGGAGCTGTTTTTT
TRBV29-1	-	TRBJ2-1	-	CSVYSYNEQFF	TGCAGCGTATACTCCTACAATGAGCAGTTCTTC
TRBV27	TRBD2	TRBJ2-1	few	CASTGLGDNEQFF	TGTGCCAGCACGGGACTAGGGGACAATGAGCAGTTCTTC
TRBV20-1	-	TRBJ2-1	once	CSASRGEQFF	TGCAGTGCTAGCCGGGGTGAGCAGTTCTTC